This T cell receptor (beta chain) emerged from a study of cytomegalovirus exposure and HLA in healthy donors. CDR1 SGHRS and CDR2 YFSETQ come from the germline V gene. The CDR3 is 15 amino acids. The V gene end was trimmed by 3 bases and the J gene end by 1 base; junction bases not matched to a gene: 4. Data came from immunoSEQ multiplex PCR; TCRdb stores just in-frame clones and leaves some out. Found here are about 120,000 clones, roughly 90% of them singletons; the top ten hold more than 5%. The specimen sequenced was PBMCs. The chain employs TRBV5-1 and TRBJ1-1; TRBD1 agrees at 9 bases. The receptor comes from a woman between 18 and 29 years old in good health and CMV-seropositive. CDR3 amino acids: CASSSTGGSNTEAFF. Written as DNA, the CDR3 is TGCGCCAGCAGCTCAACAGGGGGCTCGAACACTGAAGCTTTCTTT.